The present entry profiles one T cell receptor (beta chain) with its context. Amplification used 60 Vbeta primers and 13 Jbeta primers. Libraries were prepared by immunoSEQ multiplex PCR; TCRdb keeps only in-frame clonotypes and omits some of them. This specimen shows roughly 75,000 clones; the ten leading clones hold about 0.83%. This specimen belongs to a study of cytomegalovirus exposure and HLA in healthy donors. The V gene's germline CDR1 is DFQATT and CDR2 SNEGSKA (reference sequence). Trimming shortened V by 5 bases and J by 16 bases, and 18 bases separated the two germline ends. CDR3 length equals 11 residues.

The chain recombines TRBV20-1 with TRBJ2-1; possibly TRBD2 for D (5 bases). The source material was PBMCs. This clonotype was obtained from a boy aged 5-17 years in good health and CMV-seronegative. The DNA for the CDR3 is TGCAGTGCTTCGCTAGCCCGGCCTCAATTCTTC. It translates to CSASLARPQFF.